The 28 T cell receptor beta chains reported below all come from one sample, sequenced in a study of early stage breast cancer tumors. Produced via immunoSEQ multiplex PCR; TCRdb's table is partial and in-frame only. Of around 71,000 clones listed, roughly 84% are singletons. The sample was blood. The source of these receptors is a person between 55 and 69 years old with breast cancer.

Here the CDR3 DNA reads TGTGCCAGTAGTTTGGCAGGTAACACTGAAGCTTTCTTT. It yields the protein CASSLAGNTEAFF. The chain recombines TRBV19 with TRBJ1-1; D uncertain. The CDR3 is 13 residues long. With 5 bases removed from V and 2 bases from J, the gap between germline ends came to 9 bases. CDR1 and CDR2 (germline): LNHDA, SQIVND (reference sequence).

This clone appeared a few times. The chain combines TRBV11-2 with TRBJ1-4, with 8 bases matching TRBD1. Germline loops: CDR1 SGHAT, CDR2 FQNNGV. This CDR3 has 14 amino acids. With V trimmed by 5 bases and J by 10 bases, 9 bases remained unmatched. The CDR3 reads CASSLWSQGGKLFF. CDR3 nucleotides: TGTGCCAGCAGCCTCTGGTCACAGGGGGGAAAACTGTTTTTT. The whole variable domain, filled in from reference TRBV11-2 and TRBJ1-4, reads EAGVAQSPRYKIIEKRQSVAFWCNPISGHATLYWYQQILGQGPKLLIQFQNNGVVDDSQLPKDRFSAERLKGVDSTLKIQPAKLEDSAVYLCASSLWSQGGKLFFGSGTQLSVL.

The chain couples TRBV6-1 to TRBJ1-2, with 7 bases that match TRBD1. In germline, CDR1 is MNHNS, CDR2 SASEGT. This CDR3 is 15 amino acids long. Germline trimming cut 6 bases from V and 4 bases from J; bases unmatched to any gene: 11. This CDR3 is CASSKTGLLSYGYTF. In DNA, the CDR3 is TGTGCCAGCAGCAAGACAGGGCTCCTTTCCTATGGCTACACCTTC.

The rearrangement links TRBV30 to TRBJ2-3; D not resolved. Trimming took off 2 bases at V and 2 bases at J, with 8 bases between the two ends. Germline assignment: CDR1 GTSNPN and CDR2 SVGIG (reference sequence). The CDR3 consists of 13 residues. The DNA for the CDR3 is TGTGCCTGGAGTAGGGTCCTCACAGATACGCAGTATTTT. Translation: CAWSRVLTDTQYF.

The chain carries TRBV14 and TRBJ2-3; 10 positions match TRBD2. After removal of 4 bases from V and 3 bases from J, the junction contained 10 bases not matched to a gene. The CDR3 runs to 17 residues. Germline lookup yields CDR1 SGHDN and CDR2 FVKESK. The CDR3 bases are TGTGCCAGCAGCCTGGGGAAACTAGCGGGGAGGACAGATACGCAGTATTTT. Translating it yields CASSLGKLAGRTDTQYF.

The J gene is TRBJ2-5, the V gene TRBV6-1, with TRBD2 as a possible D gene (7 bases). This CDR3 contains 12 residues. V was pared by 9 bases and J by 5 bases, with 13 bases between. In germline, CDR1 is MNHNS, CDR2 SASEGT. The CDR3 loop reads CARGGRVETQYF. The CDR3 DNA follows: TGTGCCAGGGGGGGGCGGGTGGAGACCCAGTACTTC.

DNA of the CDR3: TGTGCCAGCTGGCCGGGGGGAAGCTCCTACGAGCAGTACTTC. Translating gives CASWPGGSSYEQYF. This chain links TRBV6-1 with TRBJ2-7; 7 bases match TRBD2. Germline lookup yields CDR1 MNHNS and CDR2 SASEGT. Trimming removed 8 bases from V and 0 bases from J; junction bases left unmatched: 7. The length of the CDR3 is 14 residues.

CDR3 amino acids: CASSYQGGQETQYF. DNA of the CDR3: TGTGCCAGCAGTTACCAGGGAGGGCAAGAGACCCAGTACTTC. The genes are TRBV6-6 and TRBJ2-5; the match to TRBD2 covers 7 bases. V was pared by 2 bases and J by 2 bases, with 2 bases of the junction left unmatched. The CDR3 sequence is 14 residues long. CDR1 is MNHNY and CDR2 is SVGAGI in the germline V gene (reference sequence).

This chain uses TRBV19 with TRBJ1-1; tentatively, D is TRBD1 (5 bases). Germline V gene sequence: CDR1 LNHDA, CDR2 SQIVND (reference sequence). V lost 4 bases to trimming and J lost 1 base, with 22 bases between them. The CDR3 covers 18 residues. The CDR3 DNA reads TGTGCCAGTAGTACACTGCGGGCCGGGGGGTTGGAGAACACTGAAGCTTTCTTT. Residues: CASSTLRAGGLENTEAFF.

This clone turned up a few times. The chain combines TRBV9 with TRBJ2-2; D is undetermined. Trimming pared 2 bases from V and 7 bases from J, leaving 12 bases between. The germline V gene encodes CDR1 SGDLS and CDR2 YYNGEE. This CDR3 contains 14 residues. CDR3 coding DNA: TGTGCCAGCAGCGTTCAGGCAGTTCACGGGGAGCTGTTTTTT. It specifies CASSVQAVHGELFF.

DNA of the CDR3: TGCAGCGCCGATATAGTCGTGGACTATGGCTACACCTTC. Its protein is CSADIVVDYGYTF. The chain is built from TRBV29-1 and TRBJ1-2, with D hard to call. V lost 7 bases, J lost 3 bases, and 15 bases lay in between. Germline V gene sequence: CDR1 SQVTM, CDR2 ANQGSEA. The CDR3 extends over 13 amino acids.

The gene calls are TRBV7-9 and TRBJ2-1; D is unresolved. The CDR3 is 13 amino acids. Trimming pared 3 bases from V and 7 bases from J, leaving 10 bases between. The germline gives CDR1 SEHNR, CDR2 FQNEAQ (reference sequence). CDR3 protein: CASSLESRNEQFF. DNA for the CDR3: TGTGCCAGCAGCTTGGAAAGTAGGAATGAGCAGTTCTTC.

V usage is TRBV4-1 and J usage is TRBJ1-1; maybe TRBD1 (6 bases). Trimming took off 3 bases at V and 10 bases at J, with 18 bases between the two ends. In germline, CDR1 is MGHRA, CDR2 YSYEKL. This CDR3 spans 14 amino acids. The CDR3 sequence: CASSQLQGLVRAFF. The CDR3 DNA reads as TGCGCCAGCAGCCAGCTACAGGGTTTGGTGCGAGCTTTCTTT.

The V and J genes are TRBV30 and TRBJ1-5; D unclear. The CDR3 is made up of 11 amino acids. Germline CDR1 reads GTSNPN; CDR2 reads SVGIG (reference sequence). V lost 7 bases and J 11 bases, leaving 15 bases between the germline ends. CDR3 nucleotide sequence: TGTGCCTCCTATTTTATTAGGGCCCAGCATTTT. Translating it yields CASYFIRAQHF.

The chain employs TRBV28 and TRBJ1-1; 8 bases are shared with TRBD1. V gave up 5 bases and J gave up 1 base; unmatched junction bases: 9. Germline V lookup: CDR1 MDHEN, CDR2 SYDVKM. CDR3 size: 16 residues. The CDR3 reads CASSSLGTGWNTEAFF. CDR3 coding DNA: TGTGCCAGCAGTAGTTTGGGGACAGGCTGGAACACTGAAGCTTTCTTT.

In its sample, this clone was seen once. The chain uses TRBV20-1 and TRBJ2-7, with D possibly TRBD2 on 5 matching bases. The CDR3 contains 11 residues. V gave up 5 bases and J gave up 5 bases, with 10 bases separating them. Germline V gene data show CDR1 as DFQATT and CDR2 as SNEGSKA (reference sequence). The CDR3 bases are TGCAGTGCTCGAGGGAGTAACGAGCAGTACTTC. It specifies CSARGSNEQYF.

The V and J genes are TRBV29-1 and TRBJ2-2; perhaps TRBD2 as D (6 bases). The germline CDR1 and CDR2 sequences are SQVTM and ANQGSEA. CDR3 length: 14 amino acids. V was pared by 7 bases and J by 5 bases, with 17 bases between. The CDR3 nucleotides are TGCAGCGCCAGGGATAGCGGTTCTACCGGGGAGCTGTTTTTT. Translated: CSARDSGSTGELFF.

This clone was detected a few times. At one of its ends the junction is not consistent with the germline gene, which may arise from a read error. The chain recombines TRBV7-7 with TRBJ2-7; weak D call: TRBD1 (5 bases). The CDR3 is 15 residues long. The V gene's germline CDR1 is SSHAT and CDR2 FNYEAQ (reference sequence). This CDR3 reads CASSFWGVSSYEQYF. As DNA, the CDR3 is TGTGCTAGCAGCTTCTGGGGCGTCAGCTCCTACGAGCAGTACTTC.

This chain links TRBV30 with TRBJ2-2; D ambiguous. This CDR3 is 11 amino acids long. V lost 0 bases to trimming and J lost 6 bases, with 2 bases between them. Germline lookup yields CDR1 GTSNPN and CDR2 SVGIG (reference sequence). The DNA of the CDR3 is TGTGCCTGGAGTGTACCCGGGGAGCTGTTTTTT. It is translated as CAWSVPGELFF.

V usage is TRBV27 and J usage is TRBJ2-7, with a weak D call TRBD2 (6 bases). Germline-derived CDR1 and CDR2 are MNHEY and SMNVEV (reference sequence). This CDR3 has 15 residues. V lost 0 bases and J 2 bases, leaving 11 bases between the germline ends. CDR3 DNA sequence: TGTGCCAGCAGTTTATCTAGCGGACGACCCTACGAGCAGTACTTC. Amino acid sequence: CASSLSSGRPYEQYF.

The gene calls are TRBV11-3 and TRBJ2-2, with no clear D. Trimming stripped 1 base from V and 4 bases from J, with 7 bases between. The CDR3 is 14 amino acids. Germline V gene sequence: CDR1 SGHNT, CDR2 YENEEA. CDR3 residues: CASSLASITGELFF. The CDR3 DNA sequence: TGTGCCAGCAGCTTAGCGTCCATCACCGGGGAGCTGTTTTTT.

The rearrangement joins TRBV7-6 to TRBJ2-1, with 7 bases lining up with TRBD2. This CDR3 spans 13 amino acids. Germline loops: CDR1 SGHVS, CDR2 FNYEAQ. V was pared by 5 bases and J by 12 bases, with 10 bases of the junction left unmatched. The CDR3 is CASSRALGEGQFF. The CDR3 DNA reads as TGTGCCAGCAGCCGCGCGTTGGGGGAGGGGCAGTTCTTC.

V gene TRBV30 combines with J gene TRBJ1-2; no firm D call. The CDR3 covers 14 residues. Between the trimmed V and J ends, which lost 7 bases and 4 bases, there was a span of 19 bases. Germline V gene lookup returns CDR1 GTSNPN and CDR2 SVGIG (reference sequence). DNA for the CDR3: TGTGCCTATCTAACGGGTAGCGGTTCCTATGGCTACACCTTC. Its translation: CAYLTGSGSYGYTF.

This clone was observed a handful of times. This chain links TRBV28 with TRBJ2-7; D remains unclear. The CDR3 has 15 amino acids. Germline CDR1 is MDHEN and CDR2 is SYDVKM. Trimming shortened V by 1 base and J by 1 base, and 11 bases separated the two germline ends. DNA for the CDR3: TGTGCCAGCAGTTTATTGCTAGACGGATCCTACGAGCAGTACTTC. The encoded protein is CASSLLLDGSYEQYF.

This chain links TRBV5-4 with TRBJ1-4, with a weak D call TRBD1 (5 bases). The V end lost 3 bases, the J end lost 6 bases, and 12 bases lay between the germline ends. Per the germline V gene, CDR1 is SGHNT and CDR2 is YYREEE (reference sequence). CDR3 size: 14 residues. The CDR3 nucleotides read TGTGCCAGCAGCTCAAAGGGAGGGGATGAAAAACTGTTTTTT. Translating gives CASSSKGGDEKLFF.

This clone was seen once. CDR3 DNA: TGTGCCAGCAGTCCCTCCGCCCTCAAGAATGGCTACACCTTC. Its translation: CASSPSALKNGYTF. The V call is TRBV6-6, the J call TRBJ1-2; D is unresolved. V dropped 5 bases and J dropped 6 bases, with 16 bases sitting between them. The CDR3 spans 14 residues. Germline assignment: CDR1 MNHNY and CDR2 SVGAGI (reference sequence).

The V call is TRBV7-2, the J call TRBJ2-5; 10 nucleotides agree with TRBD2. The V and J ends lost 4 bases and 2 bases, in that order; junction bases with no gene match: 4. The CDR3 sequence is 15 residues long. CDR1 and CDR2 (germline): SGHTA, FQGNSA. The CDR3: CASSSLAGPQETQYF. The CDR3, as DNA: TGTGCCAGCAGCTCACTAGCGGGACCGCAAGAGACCCAGTACTTC.

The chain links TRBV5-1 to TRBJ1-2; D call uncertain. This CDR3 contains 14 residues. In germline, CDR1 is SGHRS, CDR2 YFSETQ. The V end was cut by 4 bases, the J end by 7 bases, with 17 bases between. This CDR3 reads CASSEPGSSGGYTF. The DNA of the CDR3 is TGCGCCAGCAGCGAGCCGGGAAGTTCGGGTGGCTACACCTTC.